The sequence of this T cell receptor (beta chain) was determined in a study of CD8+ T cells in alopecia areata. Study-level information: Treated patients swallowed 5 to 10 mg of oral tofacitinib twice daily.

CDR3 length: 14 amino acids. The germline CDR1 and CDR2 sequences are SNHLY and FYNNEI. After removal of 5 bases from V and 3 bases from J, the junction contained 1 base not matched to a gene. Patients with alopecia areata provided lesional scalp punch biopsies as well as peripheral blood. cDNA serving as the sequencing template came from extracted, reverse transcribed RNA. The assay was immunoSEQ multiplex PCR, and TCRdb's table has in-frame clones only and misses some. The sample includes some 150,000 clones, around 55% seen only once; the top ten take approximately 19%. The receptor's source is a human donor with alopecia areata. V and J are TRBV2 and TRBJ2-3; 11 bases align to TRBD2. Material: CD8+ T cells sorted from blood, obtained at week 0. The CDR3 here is CASSRLAGTDTQYF. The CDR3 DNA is TGTGCCAGCAGTCGACTAGCGGGAACAGATACGCAGTATTTT. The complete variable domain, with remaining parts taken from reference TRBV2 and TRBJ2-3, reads EPEVTQTPSHQVTQMGQEVILRCVPISNHLYFYWYRQILGQKVEFLVSFYNNEISEKSEIFDDQFSVERPDGSNFTLKIRSTKLEDSAMYFCASSRLAGTDTQYFGPGTRLTVL.